The entry that follows covers one T cell receptor (beta chain) sequence. The data were produced by immunoSEQ multiplex PCR, yet TCRdb's version contains in-frame clones alone and is incomplete. The sample consists of some 150,000 clones, over 85% of them appearing once. These data are taken from a study of control samples from healthy donors and cancer patients. The CDR3 runs to 14 residues. Looked up from germline, CDR1 is MNHEY and CDR2 is SMNVEV (reference sequence). Trimming removed 6 bases at V and 0 bases at J, with 8 bases between. This sequence originates from a man in his forties in good health. The chain uses TRBV27 and TRBJ1-4; D is ambiguous. Material: blood. CDR3 DNA sequence: TGTGCCAGCAGAAGGATTGCAACTAATGAAAAACTGTTTTTT. Its protein product is CASRRIATNEKLFF.